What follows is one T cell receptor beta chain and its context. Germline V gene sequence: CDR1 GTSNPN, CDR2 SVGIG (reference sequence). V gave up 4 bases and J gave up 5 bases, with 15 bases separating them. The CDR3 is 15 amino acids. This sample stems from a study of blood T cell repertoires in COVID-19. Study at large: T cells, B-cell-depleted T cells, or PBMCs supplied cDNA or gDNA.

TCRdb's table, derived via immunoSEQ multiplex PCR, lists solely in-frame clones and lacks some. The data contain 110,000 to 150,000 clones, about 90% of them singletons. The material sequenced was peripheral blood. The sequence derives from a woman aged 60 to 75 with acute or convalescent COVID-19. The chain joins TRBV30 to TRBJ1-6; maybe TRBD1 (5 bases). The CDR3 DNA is TGTGCCTGGACCGGAGGGGCCCTGAATAATTCACCCCTCCACTTT. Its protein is CAWTGGALNNSPLHF.